The clone carrying this T cell receptor beta chain has ten or more counts. This specimen comes from a study of T cells after yellow fever vaccination. They built TCR cDNA with 5'RACE template switching, a step that put in a universal primer site and UMIs. TCRdb re-called the 5' RACE reads with MiXCR, one entry per CDR3 protein. Of 250,000 to 400,000 distinct CDR3 sequences listed, approximately 4.3% are singletons. This receptor was taken from a young man who received the YFV17D yellow fever vaccine. The material sequenced was PBMCs, taken 15 days after the yellow fever booster vaccination.

The CDR3 protein is CASSRPTVPNTEAFF. The CDR3 nucleotides are TGTGCCAGCAGCCGGCCGACAGTCCCTAACACTGAAGCTTTCTTT. The chain couples TRBV5-5 to TRBJ1-1, with a possible D match to TRBD1 (5 bases). Germline V CDR1 and CDR2: SGHKS, YYEKEE (reference sequence). This CDR3 is built from 15 residues. Trimming took 4 bases from V and 2 from J, leaving 15 bases between them.